These 27 T cell receptor beta chains share one sample of origin, sequenced in a study of blood T cell repertoires in COVID-19. Profiled with immunoSEQ multiplex PCR; TCRdb holds only in-frame clones, not every one. The sample has nearly 350,000 clones; roughly 90% are singletons. Sequenced material: peripheral blood. These receptor sequences come from a woman in her seventies with COVID-19, enrolled during active disease.

The chain combines TRBV5-1 with TRBJ1-1; 7 bases align to TRBD1. CDR1 and CDR2 (germline): SGHRS, YFSETQ. CDR3 size: 18 residues. V lost 6 bases and J lost 2; bases outside the gene matches: 19. In nucleotides, the CDR3 is TGCGCCAGCACCCAAAATTCCGGGACAGTGGGACTTAACACTGAAGCTTTCTTT. It is translated as CASTQNSGTVGLNTEAFF.

The V call is TRBV19, the J call TRBJ1-1; D is uncertain. The CDR3 sequence is 14 residues long. The V gene lost 5 bases and the J gene lost 1 base, with 11 bases spanning the gap. Germline-derived CDR1 and CDR2 are LNHDA and SQIVND (reference sequence). The CDR3 loop is CASSLYSENTEAFF. The CDR3 DNA reads as TGTGCCAGTAGTCTATACAGTGAGAACACTGAAGCTTTCTTT.

As for this clone: The same CDR3 can be traced to other DNA sequences in this sample. The V call is TRBV28, the J call TRBJ1-5, with D hard to call. Germline CDR1 and CDR2: MDHEN and SYDVKM. V was cut by 5 bases and J by 7 bases, with 9 bases left in between. The CDR3 runs to 12 residues. The chain's CDR3 is CASSPRGQPQHF. The DNA of the CDR3 is TGTGCCAGCAGTCCTAGAGGACAGCCCCAGCATTTT.

The chain has TRBV10-2 and TRBJ2-7, with 8 bases fitting TRBD2. The CDR3 loop spans 14 amino acids. Trimming cost V 3 bases and J 2 bases; bases outside gene matches: 3. From germline, CDR1 is WSHSY and CDR2 SAAADI. CDR3 in DNA: TGCGCCAGCAGTGAACGGGGGGGCCCCTACGAGCAGTACTTC. It encodes CASSERGGPYEQYF.

The chain is built from TRBV27 and TRBJ2-5; 11 nucleotides agree with TRBD2. Germline V gene sequence: CDR1 MNHEY, CDR2 SMNVEV (reference sequence). The V and J ends lost 2 bases and 4 bases, in that order; junction bases with no gene match: 6. The CDR3 is 16 amino acids. CDR3: CASSLGSGGARETQYF. The CDR3 DNA sequence: TGTGCCAGCAGTTTAGGTAGCGGGGGGGCCAGAGAGACCCAGTACTTC.

V usage is TRBV10-2 and J usage is TRBJ2-7, with D hard to call. V dropped 0 bases and J dropped 2 bases, with 5 bases sitting between them. Germline values: CDR1 WSHSY, CDR2 SAAADI. The CDR3 runs to 13 residues. The CDR3 region is CASSESTAYEQYF. In DNA, the CDR3 is TGCGCCAGCAGTGAGTCGACTGCCTACGAGCAGTACTTC.

CDR3 DNA sequence: TGCGCCAGCAGCTTGCCTGGGGGCGGGGAAAAACTGTTTTTT. It codes for CASSLPGGGEKLFF. The V call is TRBV5-1, the J call TRBJ1-4; TRBD1 might be the D (6 bases). Looked up from germline, CDR1 is SGHRS and CDR2 is YFSETQ. The CDR3 covers 14 residues. Trimming removed 1 base at V and 8 bases at J, with 12 bases between.

The CDR3 spells CASSESTRGEQFF. CDR3 sequence (DNA): TGCGCCAGCAGTGAGTCGACTCGGGGAGAGCAGTTCTTC. The V call is TRBV10-1, the J call TRBJ2-1; perhaps TRBD2 as D (5 bases). V was trimmed by 0 bases and J by 10 bases, leaving 10 bases between them. Per germline, CDR1 WNHNN and CDR2 SYGVQD (reference sequence). The CDR3 consists of 13 residues.

The V call is TRBV12-3 or TRBV12-4, the J call TRBJ1-2; TRBD1 matches at 7 bases. V lost 5 bases, J lost 8 bases, and 8 bases stayed unmatched. The CDR3 has 13 amino acids. The CDR3 loop is CASSPGTENGYTF. In nucleotides, the CDR3 is TGTGCCAGCAGTCCCGGGACAGAGAACGGCTACACCTTC.

The rearrangement links TRBV18 to TRBJ2-3; tentatively, D is TRBD2 (8 bases). The CDR3 runs to 17 residues. Germline V gene data show CDR1 as KGHSH and CDR2 as LQKENI. V was trimmed by 3 bases and J by 2 bases, leaving 18 bases between them. CDR3 amino acids: CASSPPGGGQHTDTQYF. CDR3 DNA: TGTGCCAGCTCACCTCCCGGGGGGGGACAGCACACAGATACGCAGTATTTT.

The genes are TRBV19 and TRBJ1-1, with D perhaps TRBD1 (6 bases). The CDR3 contains 15 residues. Trimming stripped 6 bases from V and 1 base from J, with 15 bases between. Germline values: CDR1 LNHDA, CDR2 SQIVND (reference sequence). The CDR3 sequence: CASSRGRLQNTEAFF. The CDR3 DNA follows: TGTGCCAGTAGCAGGGGAAGGCTGCAGAACACTGAAGCTTTCTTT.

This rearrangement joins TRBV7-9 to TRBJ2-3; 9 nucleotides agree with TRBD1. Germline V gene sequence: CDR1 SEHNR, CDR2 FQNEAQ (reference sequence). The length of the CDR3 is 14 residues. Unmatched junction bases numbered 5, after V lost 4 bases and J lost 6 bases. Here the CDR3 DNA reads TGTGCCAGCAGCTCGACAGGGGGGAGTGATACGCAGTATTTT. Encoded protein: CASSSTGGSDTQYF. Supplemented by reference TRBV7-9 and TRBJ2-3, the full variable domain reads DTGVSQNPRHKITKRGQNVTFRCDPISEHNRLYWYRQTLGQGPEFLTYFQNEAQLEKSRLLSDRFSAERPKGSFSTLEIQRTEQGDSAMYLCASSSTGGSDTQYFGPGTRLTVL.

V and J are TRBV5-4 and TRBJ2-7; the match to TRBD1 covers 7 bases. CDR1 and CDR2 from the germline V gene are SGHNT and YYREEE (reference sequence). V lost 5 bases and J lost 3; bases outside the gene matches: 5. The CDR3 loop spans 13 amino acids. The CDR3 nucleotides are TGTGCCAGCAGTCGGGACAGCCTCTACGAGCAGTACTTC. The encoded protein is CASSRDSLYEQYF.

V and J are TRBV27 and TRBJ2-6; 8 nucleotides line up with TRBD1. Germline V gene sequence: CDR1 MNHEY, CDR2 SMNVEV (reference sequence). Trimming cost V 5 bases and J 2 bases; bases outside gene matches: 8. This CDR3 contains 17 residues. CDR3 loop: CASSPWTGTAGANVLTF. The DNA for the CDR3 is TGTGCCAGCAGTCCGTGGACAGGGACTGCTGGGGCCAACGTCCTGACTTTC.

A single count supports this clone. The genes are TRBV25-1 and TRBJ1-2; D unclear. The V end lost 3 bases, the J end lost 1 base, and 18 bases lay between the germline ends. There are 17 residues in the CDR3. Germline CDR1 is MGHDK and CDR2 is SYGVNS. CDR3 nucleotides: TGTGCCAGCAGTGATCTCGGAGTCGGTGCTTTTAACTATGGCTACACCTTC. Amino acid sequence: CASSDLGVGAFNYGYTF.

J is TRBJ1-3 and V is TRBV2, with D tentatively TRBD1 (6 bases). V was trimmed by 4 bases and J by 7 bases, leaving 14 bases between them. The V gene's germline CDR1 is SNHLY and CDR2 FYNNEI. There are 14 residues in the CDR3. The CDR3 bases are TGTGCCAGCAGTGGGGGACAAGGTCGGAACACCATATATTTT. Residues: CASSGGQGRNTIYF. Full variable domain (missing parts from reference TRBV2 and TRBJ1-3): EPEVTQTPSHQVTQMGQEVILRCVPISNHLYFYWYRQILGQKVEFLVSFYNNEISEKSEIFDDQFSVERPDGSNFTLKIRSTKLEDSAMYFCASSGGQGRNTIYFGEGSWLTVV.

The chain employs TRBV28 and TRBJ2-7; 7 nucleotides match TRBD1. The trim removed 10 bases at V and 3 bases at J, leaving 9 bases unmatched. The CDR3 loop spans 13 amino acids. Germline assignment: CDR1 MDHEN and CDR2 SYDVKM. DNA for the CDR3: TGTGCCACCTTTAACAGGGGATTCTACGAGCAGTACTTC. Protein sequence: CATFNRGFYEQYF.

V gene TRBV5-1 combines with J gene TRBJ2-1, with 8 bases aligning to TRBD2. With V trimmed by 0 bases and J by 2 bases, 1 base remained unmatched. Germline CDR1 reads SGHRS; CDR2 reads YFSETQ. The CDR3 has 15 amino acids. The CDR3 region is CASSLASGPYNEQFF. The DNA for the CDR3 is TGCGCCAGCAGCTTGGCTAGCGGGCCCTACAATGAGCAGTTCTTC.

This chain connects TRBV18 to TRBJ1-1; D unresolved. The CDR3 has 16 amino acids. Germline V gives CDR1 KGHSH, CDR2 LQKENI. Trimming shortened V by 1 base and J by 4 bases, and 16 bases separated the two germline ends. CDR3 DNA: TGTGCCAGCTCACCACGGGTAGAGGGAGGTTCCACTGAAGCTTTCTTT. Its protein product is CASSPRVEGGSTEAFF.

The V gene is TRBV12-5, the J gene TRBJ1-2, with a tentative D call TRBD1 (6 bases). The CDR3 has 13 residues. The germline V and J ends were trimmed by 5 bases and 5 bases, with 12 bases remaining between them. Germline assignment: CDR1 LGHNT and CDR2 FRNRAP. The CDR3 coding sequence is TGTGCTAGTGGTCGACCACAGGGTTATGGCTACACCTTC. It is translated as CASGRPQGYGYTF.

This rearrangement joins TRBV12-3 or TRBV12-4 to TRBJ1-1; TRBD1 might be the D (5 bases). The CDR3 consists of 13 residues. V lost 2 bases, J lost 7 bases, and 11 bases lay in between. The CDR3, as DNA: TGTGCCAGCAGTTTACAGGGTTTCGGTGAAGCTTTCTTT. Translation gives CASSLQGFGEAFF.

V gene TRBV25-1 combines with J gene TRBJ2-2; TRBD1 matches 7 bases. V dropped 3 bases and J dropped 3; count of bases not matched to a gene: 4. Germline CDR1 and CDR2: MGHDK and SYGVNS. This CDR3 region has 15 residues. CDR3 sequence: CASSDPGTDTGELFF. CDR3 DNA sequence: TGTGCCAGCAGTGATCCTGGGACAGACACCGGGGAGCTGTTTTTT.

CDR3 DNA sequence: TGTGCCAGCAGCTTCAGGGGATTGGACTATGGCTACACCTTC. Its protein product is CASSFRGLDYGYTF. This rearrangement joins TRBV11-2 to TRBJ1-2; D is perhaps TRBD1 (6 bases). The CDR3 has 14 residues. In germline, CDR1 is SGHAT, CDR2 FQNNGV. V lost 3 bases, J lost 3 bases, and 11 bases lay in between.

CDR3 sequence reads: CASSLGGGEETQYF. CDR3 coding DNA: TGTGCCAGCTCCCTGGGGGGAGGGGAAGAGACCCAGTACTTC. The rearrangement links TRBV9 to TRBJ2-5; 7 nucleotides align to TRBD2. There are 14 residues in the CDR3. CDR1 SGDLS and CDR2 YYNGEE come from the germline V gene. Trimming took 7 bases from V and 3 from J; bases not matched to a gene: 9.

The chain joins TRBV18 to TRBJ1-2, with 8 positions matching TRBD1. V shed 3 bases and J 7 bases; nucleotides not matched to a gene: 7. The germline gives CDR1 KGHSH, CDR2 LQKENI. The CDR3 runs to 14 residues. In DNA, the CDR3 is TGTGCCAGCTCACCTTGGACAGGGATGGGTGGCTACACCTTC. Its protein is CASSPWTGMGGYTF.

This CDR3 is CASSQGRDHFYEQYF. CDR3 DNA sequence: TGCGCCAGCAGCCAAGGGAGGGACCACTTTTACGAGCAGTACTTC. The V gene is TRBV4-3, the J gene TRBJ2-7; D may be TRBD2 (6 bases). Germline values: CDR1 LGHNA, CDR2 YSLEER. V lost 1 base to trimming and J lost 4 bases, with 14 bases between them. The CDR3 is made up of 15 amino acids.

The chain combines TRBV2 with TRBJ2-5, with 8 positions matching TRBD2. The CDR3 has 17 residues. Germline lookup yields CDR1 SNHLY and CDR2 FYNNEI. After removal of 6 bases from V and 4 bases from J, the junction contained 16 bases not matched to a gene. The CDR3 sequence: CASSPRRGGRGGETQYF. CDR3 bases: TGTGCCAGCAGCCCTCGACGGGGGGGCCGAGGGGGAGAGACCCAGTACTTC.